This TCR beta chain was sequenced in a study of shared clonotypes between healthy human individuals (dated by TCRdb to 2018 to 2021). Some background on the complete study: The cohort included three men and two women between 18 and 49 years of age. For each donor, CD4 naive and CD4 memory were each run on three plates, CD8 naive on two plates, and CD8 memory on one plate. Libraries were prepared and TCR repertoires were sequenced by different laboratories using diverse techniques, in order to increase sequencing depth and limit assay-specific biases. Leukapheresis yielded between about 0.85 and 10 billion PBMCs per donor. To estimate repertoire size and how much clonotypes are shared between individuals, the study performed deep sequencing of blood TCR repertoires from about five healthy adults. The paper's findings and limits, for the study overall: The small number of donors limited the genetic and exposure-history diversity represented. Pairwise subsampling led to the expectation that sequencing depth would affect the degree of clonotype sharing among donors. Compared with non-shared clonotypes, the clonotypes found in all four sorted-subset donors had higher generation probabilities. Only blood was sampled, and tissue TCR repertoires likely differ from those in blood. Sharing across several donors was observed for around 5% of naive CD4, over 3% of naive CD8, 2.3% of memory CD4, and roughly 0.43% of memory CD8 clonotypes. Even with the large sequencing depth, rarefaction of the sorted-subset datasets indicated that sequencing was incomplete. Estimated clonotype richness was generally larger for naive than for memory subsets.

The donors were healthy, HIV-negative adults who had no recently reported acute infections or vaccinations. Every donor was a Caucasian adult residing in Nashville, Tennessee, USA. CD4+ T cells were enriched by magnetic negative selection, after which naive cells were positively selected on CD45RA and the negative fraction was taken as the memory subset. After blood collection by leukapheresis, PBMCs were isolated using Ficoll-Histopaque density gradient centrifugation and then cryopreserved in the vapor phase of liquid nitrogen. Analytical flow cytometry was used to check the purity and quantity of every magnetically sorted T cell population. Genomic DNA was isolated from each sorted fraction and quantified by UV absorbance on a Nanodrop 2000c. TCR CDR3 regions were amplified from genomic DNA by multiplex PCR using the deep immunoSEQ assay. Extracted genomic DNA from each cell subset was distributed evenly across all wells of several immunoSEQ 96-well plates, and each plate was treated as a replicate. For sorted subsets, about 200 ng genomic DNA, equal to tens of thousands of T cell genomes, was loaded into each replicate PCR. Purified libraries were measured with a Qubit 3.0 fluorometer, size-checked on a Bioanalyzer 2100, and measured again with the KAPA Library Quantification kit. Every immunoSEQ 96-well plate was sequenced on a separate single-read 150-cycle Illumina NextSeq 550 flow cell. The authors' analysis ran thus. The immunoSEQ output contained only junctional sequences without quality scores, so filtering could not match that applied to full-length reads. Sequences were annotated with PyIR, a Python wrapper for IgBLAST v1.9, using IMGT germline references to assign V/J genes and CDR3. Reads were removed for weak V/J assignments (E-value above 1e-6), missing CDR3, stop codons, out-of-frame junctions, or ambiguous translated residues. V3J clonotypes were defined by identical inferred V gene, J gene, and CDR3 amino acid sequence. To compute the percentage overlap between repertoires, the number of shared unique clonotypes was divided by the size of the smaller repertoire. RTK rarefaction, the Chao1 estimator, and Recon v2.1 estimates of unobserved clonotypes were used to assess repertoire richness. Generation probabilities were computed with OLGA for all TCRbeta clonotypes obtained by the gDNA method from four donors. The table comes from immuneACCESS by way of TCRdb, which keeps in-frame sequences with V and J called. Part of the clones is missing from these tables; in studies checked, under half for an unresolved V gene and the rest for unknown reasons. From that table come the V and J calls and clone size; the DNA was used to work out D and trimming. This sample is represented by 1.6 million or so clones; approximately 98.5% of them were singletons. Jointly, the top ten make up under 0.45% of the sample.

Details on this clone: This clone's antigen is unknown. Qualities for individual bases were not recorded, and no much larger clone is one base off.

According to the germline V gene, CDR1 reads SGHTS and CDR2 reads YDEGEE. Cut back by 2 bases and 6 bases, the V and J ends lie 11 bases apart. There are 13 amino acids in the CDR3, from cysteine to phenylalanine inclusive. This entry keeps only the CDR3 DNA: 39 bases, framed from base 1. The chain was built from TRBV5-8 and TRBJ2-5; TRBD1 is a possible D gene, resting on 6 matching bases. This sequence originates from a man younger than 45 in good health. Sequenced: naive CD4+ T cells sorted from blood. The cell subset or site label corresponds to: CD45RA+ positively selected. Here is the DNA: TGTGCCAGCAGCTTTGGGGGCCTAAAGACCCAGTACTTC. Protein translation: CASSFGGLKTQYF.